This is a list of T cell receptor beta chains from one sample in a study of blood T cell repertoires in COVID-19. Sequencing used immunoSEQ multiplex PCR; TCRdb keeps in-frame clones, though not all of them. In the table there are 400,000 or so clones, approximately 90% of which are singletons. Source material: peripheral blood. The receptors were gathered from a woman aged 40 to 55 with COVID-19, enrolled during active disease. CDR3s include the opening cysteine and the closing phenylalanine or tryptophan. The D gene is left open where the match is weak. Some rows mark clone size as missing; the rest say once, few, many or name a class of expanded clone.

NA,TRBV5-1,NA,TRBJ1-4,TGCGCCAGCAGCTCCTATACTAATGAAAAACTGTTTTTT,CASSSYTNEKLFF
NA,TRBV4-3,NA,TRBJ1-2,TGCGCCAGCAGCCAAGATCTAAGCCTTAACTATGGCTACACCTTC,CASSQDLSLNYGYTF
once,TRBV24-1,TRBD1,TRBJ2-2,TGTGCCACCAGTGACCCTCTCCCAGGGGGCGAGGAGCTGTTTTTT,CATSDPLPGGEELFF
once,TRBV5-6,TRBD1,TRBJ2-1,TGTGCCAGCAGCTTAATGGACAGGGTGAGGAATGAGCAGTTCTTC,CASSLMDRVRNEQFF
NA,TRBV19,NA,TRBJ2-3,TGTGCCAGTAGCACGACAGGAGTACCAGATACGCAGTATTTT,CASSTTGVPDTQYF
NA,TRBV28,NA,TRBJ2-1,TGTGCCAGCAGTTCTCCAGGAGGAAATTACAATGAGCAGTTCTTC,CASSSPGGNYNEQFF
NA,TRBV6-2/TRBV6-3,TRBD1,TRBJ1-5,TGTGCCAGCAGCTTGGGACAGTTGCATGGTCAGCCCCAGCATTTT,CASSLGQLHGQPQHF
NA,TRBV28,TRBD2,TRBJ2-1,TGTGCCAGCAGTTTAAAGCGGGGGGATTACAATGAGCAGTTCTTC,CASSLKRGDYNEQFF
NA,TRBV28,NA,TRBJ1-1,TGTGCCAGCCGGAAGGGGGGGAAAAACACTGAAGCTTTCTTT,CASRKGGKNTEAFF
NA,TRBV12-5,NA,TRBJ2-7,TGTGCTAGTGGTTTGACTCTCTCCTATCGGGAGACGGGATACGAGCAGTACTTC,CASGLTLSYRETGYEQYF
few,TRBV28,NA,TRBJ1-1,TGTGCCAGCAGTTTTAACGCAGGGAGGAGTACTGAAGCTTTCTTT,CASSFNAGRSTEAFF
NA,TRBV11-2,NA,TRBJ1-1,TGTGCCAGCACCGTAGACAGGCGGAACACTGAAGCTTTCTTT,CASTVDRRNTEAFF
NA,TRBV10-3,TRBD1,TRBJ1-2,TGTGCCCTATCCGGGACAGGGGACTTCTATGGCTACACCTTC,CALSGTGDFYGYTF
NA,TRBV28,NA,TRBJ1-2,TGTGCCAGCAGCCCTGATAACAGGGAACAAAATGGCTACACCTTC,CASSPDNREQNGYTF
NA,TRBV20-1,TRBD1,TRBJ1-4,TGCAGTGCTAGTCGTACTAGGTGGGGACAGGGGAATGAAAAACTGTTTTTT,CSASRTRWGQGNEKLFF
NA,TRBV6-5,NA,TRBJ1-5,TGTGCCAGCGGGAATCCAGGGTATAGCAATCAGCCCCAGCATTTT,CASGNPGYSNQPQHF
NA,TRBV7-6,TRBD2,TRBJ2-7,TGTGCCAGCAGCTTAGCGGGACTAGGCCACGAGCAGTACTTC,CASSLAGLGHEQYF
NA,TRBV27,NA,TRBJ2-1,TGTGCCAGCAGTCCCCCACAGAGCTCCTACAATGAGCAGTTCTTC,CASSPPQSSYNEQFF
NA,TRBV27,TRBD1,TRBJ1-5,TGTGCCAGCAAGCAGGGGGTGGGCACGGGGTATAGCAATCAGCCCCAGCATTTT,CASKQGVGTGYSNQPQHF
once,TRBV12-3/TRBV12-4,NA,TRBJ1-2,TGTGCCAGCAGGAAATACTACTTAGGCTACACCTTC,CASRKYYLGYTF
NA,TRBV4-3,NA,TRBJ1-1,TGCGCCAGCAGCCCTACCCCCCAGGTCGGTAACACTGAAGCTTTCTTT,CASSPTPQVGNTEAFF
NA,TRBV7-9,NA,TRBJ1-1,TGTGCCAGCAGCCCAAGTGGGCAGGGAAACACTGAAGCTTTCTTT,CASSPSGQGNTEAFF
NA,TRBV18,TRBD1,TRBJ1-4,TGTGCCAGCTCACCGCTAACAGGGGGCCATGAAAAACTGTTTTTT,CASSPLTGGHEKLFF
NA,TRBV19,TRBD1,TRBJ1-5,TGTGCCAGTCAGGGGGGTTGGCAGCCCCAGCATTTT,CASQGGWQPQHF
NA,TRBV27,NA,TRBJ2-3,TGTGCCAGCAGTTTTCCAGGGTACACAGATACGCAGTATTTT,CASSFPGYTDTQYF
NA,TRBV16,NA,TRBJ2-2,TGTGCCAGCAGCCACCTCTCACCCGAGCGCGACGGGGAGCTGTTTTTT,CASSHLSPERDGELFF
NA,TRBV10-3,NA,TRBJ1-5,TGTGCCATCAGCTCGGGACAAATTCATCAGCCCCAGCATTTT,CAISSGQIHQPQHF
NA,TRBV18,TRBD1,TRBJ2-1,TGTGCCAGCTCACCACCCGTAGGACAGGGGGCCTACAATGAGCAGTTCTTC,CASSPPVGQGAYNEQFF
NA,TRBV5-1,TRBD1,TRBJ1-5,TGCGCCAGCAGCTTGGGGACAGGGACTTTCAATCAGCCCCAGCATTTT,CASSLGTGTFNQPQHF
NA,TRBV28,NA,TRBJ1-2,TGTGCCAGCAGTTTTGGGGGGAAGGGGTACGGCTACACCTTC,CASSFGGKGYGYTF
NA,TRBV29-1,NA,TRBJ1-2,TGCAGTTCTGCGGGGAGGGATAACTATGGCTACACCTTC,CSSAGRDNYGYTF
NA,TRBV5-6,NA,TRBJ1-1,TGTGCCAGCAGCTTGGCTCAGATTCTGAACACTGAAGCTTTCTTT,CASSLAQILNTEAFF
NA,TRBV4-1,NA,TRBJ2-7,TGCGCCAGCAGTCACAAAACGGGATCCTCCTACGAGCAGTACTTC,CASSHKTGSSYEQYF
NA,TRBV5-6,TRBD2,TRBJ2-5,TGTGCCAGCAGCTTGCCGGGACTAGCGGTCCAAGAGACCCAGTACTTC,CASSLPGLAVQETQYF
NA,TRBV28,NA,TRBJ2-2,TGTGCCAGCAGTCGGAGATACACCGGGGAGCTGTTTTTT,CASSRRYTGELFF
NA,TRBV9,TRBD1,TRBJ1-1,TGTGCCAGCAGCCCAGAGGGGCAGGGGGTTCGGAAAGCTTTCTTT,CASSPEGQGVRKAFF
few,TRBV30,NA,TRBJ2-2,TGTGCCTGGGACCCTCTAAAGACAGACACCGGGGAGCTGTTTTTT,CAWDPLKTDTGELFF
NA,TRBV7-3,TRBD2,TRBJ2-3,TGTGCCAGCAGCTTAAACCTAGCGGGGGGAACAGATACGCAGTATTTT,CASSLNLAGGTDTQYF
NA,TRBV29-1,NA,TRBJ1-1,TGCAGCGTTGAAGGGGGCGGCAACTTGAACACTGAAGCTTTCTTT,CSVEGGGNLNTEAFF
NA,TRBV19,TRBD2,TRBJ2-1,TGTGCCAGTAGTCTCACCGTTCTAGCGGGGGGGTCGCCTGAGCAGTTCTTC,CASSLTVLAGGSPEQFF
NA,TRBV21-1,NA,TRBJ1-2,TGTGCCAGCAGCAACGAAGGTTGGGACAGGGGGAGAGGAGGCTACACCTTC,CASSNEGWDRGRGGYTF
NA,TRBV7-9,NA,TRBJ1-6,TGTGCCAGCAGTCTACCAGGAGGCACCCTCCACTTT,CASSLPGGTLHF
NA,TRBV7-2,NA,TRBJ2-5,TGTGCCAGCAGCCCTGTGGGGGGTCCAGAGACCCAGTACTTC,CASSPVGGPETQYF
NA,TRBV18,TRBD1,TRBJ1-2,TGTGCCAGCTCACCACCTCTAACAGGGGGCGCGCTGAGTAACTATGGCTACACCTTC,CASSPPLTGGALSNYGYTF
NA,TRBV19,NA,TRBJ2-7,TGTGCCAGTAGTATAGGCAGGGAAGGCGCCGAGCAGTACTTC,CASSIGREGAEQYF
NA,TRBV7-2,TRBD1,TRBJ1-2,TGTGCCAGCAGCCTATTTCGGGATGAGGGGGCGGGTGGCTACACCTTC,CASSLFRDEGAGGYTF
NA,TRBV10-3,NA,TRBJ1-4,TGTGCCATCAGTGATGCCGGGGGGGCTAATGAAAAACTGTTTTTT,CAISDAGGANEKLFF
NA,TRBV27,NA,TRBJ1-6,TGTGCCAGCACACGGGGGAGCTCCTATAATTCACCCCTCCACTTT,CASTRGSSYNSPLHF
NA,TRBV19,NA,TRBJ1-2,TGTGCCAGTGCCCTTCGGGGGGGCGCCCGGAATGGCTACACCTTC,CASALRGGARNGYTF
few,TRBV5-1,NA,TRBJ1-4,TGCGCCAGCAGCCCGGACAGCAATAATGAAAAACTGTTTTTT,CASSPDSNNEKLFF
NA,TRBV19,NA,TRBJ1-4,TGTGCCAGTAGTTATGCAGGGTGGGCCGAAAAACTGTTTTTT,CASSYAGWAEKLFF
NA,TRBV7-9,TRBD1,TRBJ1-2,TGTGCCAGCAGCTTGGGTACAGGGGGGAACTATGGCTACACCTTC,CASSLGTGGNYGYTF
NA,TRBV27,TRBD1,TRBJ2-2,TGTGCCAGCAGTTTATCGACCGGGACAGGGCGGACCGGGGAGCTGTTTTTT,CASSLSTGTGRTGELFF
NA,TRBV6-1,TRBD1,TRBJ1-1,TGTGCCAGCAGTGAAGCAAGAGACAGGGCGACTGAAGCTTTCTTT,CASSEARDRATEAFF
NA,TRBV5-5,NA,TRBJ1-1,TGTGCCAGCAGCTTGGAAACAGGAGGGTACACTGAAGCTTTCTTT,CASSLETGGYTEAFF
NA,TRBV23-1,TRBD1,TRBJ1-2,TGCGCCAGCCGGTCGGGGCTTGAGGGGGCCTATGGCTACACCTTC,CASRSGLEGAYGYTF
NA,TRBV29-1,NA,TRBJ1-5,TGCAGCGTTGAAGAACCCGACAGTCTCTTCAATCAGCCCCAGCATTTT,CSVEEPDSLFNQPQHF
NA,TRBV9,NA,TRBJ2-2,TGTGCCAGCAGCGTAGGACTGTTGAACACCGGGGAGCTGTTTTTT,CASSVGLLNTGELFF
NA,TRBV6-2/TRBV6-3,NA,TRBJ1-1,TGTGCCAGCAGTTACCCGCGGTTCACGGGGAACACTGAAGCTTTCTTT,CASSYPRFTGNTEAFF
NA,TRBV5-4,TRBD1,TRBJ1-2,TGTGCCAGCAGCGAAGAAGGACAGGGTTACACCTTC,CASSEEGQGYTF